The 24 T cell receptor beta chains below come from one sample, sequenced in a study of blood T cell repertoires in COVID-19. Only in-frame clones appear in the TCRdb table, and some are missing; sequencing was by immunoSEQ multiplex PCR. The sample consists of over 200,000 clones, about 83% of them appearing once. The sample consisted of peripheral blood. These receptors all stem from a man in his fifties or sixties who had recovered from COVID-19.

V gene TRBV19 combines with J gene TRBJ1-2; 10 bases match TRBD1. CDR1 is LNHDA, CDR2 SQIVND, per germline (reference sequence). With 3 bases clipped from V and 5 bases from J, the junction kept 6 bases outside the gene matches. The CDR3 has 15 amino acids. The CDR3 region is CASSIDRDRGYGYTF. In DNA, the CDR3 is TGTGCCAGTAGTATCGACCGGGACAGGGGATATGGCTACACCTTC.

The chain has TRBV10-1 and TRBJ2-1, with 7 bases lining up with TRBD1. Germline CDR1 is WNHNN and CDR2 is SYGVQD (reference sequence). Trimming removed 6 bases from V and 5 bases from J; junction bases left unmatched: 4. The CDR3 runs 13 residues. The CDR3 loop reads CASREGQHNEQFF. The CDR3 DNA sequence: TGCGCCAGCAGAGAGGGACAGCACAATGAGCAGTTCTTC.

This sequence joins TRBV27 and TRBJ2-5; D unclear. The CDR3 is 13 residues long. Germline assignment: CDR1 MNHEY and CDR2 SMNVEV (reference sequence). Trimming cost V 6 bases and J 5 bases, with 13 bases left between them. CDR3 nucleotide sequence: TGTGCCAGCAGCACTTACCTTCTGGAGACCCAGTACTTC. This codes for CASSTYLLETQYF.

The V gene is TRBV7-2, the J gene TRBJ1-6; 7 positions agree with TRBD1. This CDR3 has 14 residues. V was pared by 6 bases and J by 9 bases, with 8 bases of the junction left unmatched. Per the germline V gene, CDR1 is SGHTA and CDR2 is FQGNSA. CDR3 nucleotides: TGTGCCAGCAGATCAACAGGGGACGTTTCACCCCTCCACTTT. It translates to CASRSTGDVSPLHF.

The V gene is TRBV25-1, the J gene TRBJ1-2, with 7 bases matching TRBD1. Germline V lookup: CDR1 MGHDK, CDR2 SYGVNS. V gave up 4 bases and J gave up 8 bases; unmatched junction bases: 10. The CDR3 has 14 amino acids. In nucleotides, the CDR3 is TGTGCCAGCAGTGTCCGGGACAGCTTAGGGGGCTACACCTTC. Translated, it gives CASSVRDSLGGYTF.

V usage is TRBV27 and J usage is TRBJ2-7; TRBD1 agrees at 7 bases. Looked up from germline, CDR1 is MNHEY and CDR2 is SMNVEV (reference sequence). The CDR3 consists of 14 residues. With 4 bases clipped from V and 2 bases from J, the junction kept 5 bases outside the gene matches. The chain's CDR3 is CASSYRGDTYEQYF. DNA of the CDR3: TGTGCCAGCAGTTACAGGGGCGATACCTACGAGCAGTACTTC.

In this sample, this clone turned up once. The J gene is TRBJ1-2, the V gene TRBV5-4, with 9 bases matching TRBD1. There are 13 residues in the CDR3. Germline values: CDR1 SGHNT, CDR2 YYREEE (reference sequence). J lost 7 bases, V lost 0 bases, and 1 base had no gene match. In DNA form, the CDR3 reads TGTGCCAGCAGCTTGGAGACAGGGGGTGGCTACACCTTC. Protein product: CASSLETGGGYTF.

This sequence joins TRBV18 and TRBJ1-4; D remains ambiguous. V lost 2 bases to trimming and J lost 0 bases, with 10 bases between them. The germline CDR1 and CDR2 sequences are KGHSH and LQKENI. The CDR3 totals 16 residues. The CDR3, as DNA: TGTGCCAGCTCACCAAACAGCCGATCAACTAATGAAAAACTGTTTTTT. It encodes CASSPNSRSTNEKLFF.

The V call is TRBV5-1, the J call TRBJ2-1, with 11 bases aligning to TRBD2. V lost 0 bases and J lost 8; bases outside the gene matches: 7. Germline V gene sequence: CDR1 SGHRS, CDR2 YFSETQ. This CDR3 has 16 amino acids. Here the CDR3 DNA reads TGCGCCAGCAGCTTGGCAGGTAGCGGGAGGGTCGATGAGCAGTTCTTC. Amino acids: CASSLAGSGRVDEQFF.

V is TRBV18 and J is TRBJ1-5, with D maybe TRBD1 (6 bases). Trimming removed 1 base from V and 2 bases from J, with 9 bases in between. In germline, CDR1 is KGHSH, CDR2 LQKENI. This CDR3 has 15 amino acids. The CDR3 reads CASSPQGVGNQPQHF. The CDR3 bases are TGTGCCAGCTCACCACAGGGGGTCGGCAATCAGCCCCAGCATTTT.

This chain links TRBV7-2 with TRBJ1-1; no clear D. This CDR3 has 12 amino acids. Trimming removed 2 bases from V and 7 bases from J, with 8 bases in between. Germline V gene lookup returns CDR1 SGHTA and CDR2 FQGNSA. The CDR3 DNA reads TGTGCCAGCAGCTTATTCGCGGTTGAAGCTTTCTTT. Its protein is CASSLFAVEAFF.

The rearrangement links TRBV7-6 to TRBJ2-3, with D hard to call. The CDR3 is made up of 13 amino acids. V gave up 1 base and J gave up 6 bases, with 8 bases separating them. CDR1 is SGHVS and CDR2 is FNYEAQ in the germline V gene. The CDR3 DNA follows: TGTGCCAGCAGCTTAGTAGCTTTGGATACGCAGTATTTT. Amino acids: CASSLVALDTQYF.

This clone was seen just once. The gene calls are TRBV27 and TRBJ2-5; 9 bases map to TRBD1. The CDR3 has 15 residues. CDR1 MNHEY and CDR2 SMNVEV come from the germline V gene (reference sequence). J was trimmed by 5 bases and V by 1 base; bases with no gene match: 5. The CDR3 sequence is CASSLLTGGEETQYF. CDR3 nucleotide sequence: TGTGCCAGCAGTTTATTGACAGGGGGAGAGGAGACCCAGTACTTC.

V and J are TRBV6-1 and TRBJ1-5; D remains ambiguous. The germline V gene has CDR1 MNHNS and CDR2 SASEGT. The CDR3 length is 12 residues. The germline V and J ends were trimmed by 7 bases and 1 base, with 5 bases remaining between them. The CDR3 bases are TGTGCCAGCACAGGAAGCAATCAGCCCCAGCATTTT. Amino acids: CASTGSNQPQHF.

This clone was recorded only once. The rearrangement uses TRBV9 and TRBJ2-1, with a weak D call TRBD2 (7 bases). Germline V CDR1 and CDR2: SGDLS, YYNGEE. The V end was cut by 3 bases, the J end by 8 bases, with 18 bases between. The CDR3 sequence is 15 residues long. This CDR3 reads CASSGIWGGPDEQFF. CDR3 nucleotides: TGTGCCAGCAGCGGTATATGGGGGGGCCCGGATGAGCAGTTCTTC.

The chain links TRBV7-3 to TRBJ2-2, with TRBD2 as a possible D gene (7 bases). Germline V gene lookup returns CDR1 SGHTA and CDR2 FQGTGA. V shed 3 bases and J shed 4 bases, with 12 bases lying between them. The CDR3 consists of 15 residues. CDR3 sequence reads: CASSFDGGATGELFF. CDR3 DNA sequence: TGTGCCAGCAGCTTCGATGGGGGGGCCACCGGGGAGCTGTTTTTT.

CDR3 in DNA: TGTGCCAGCAGCTTGCCTAGCGGGGGAAGATACGAGCAGTACTTC. Residues: CASSLPSGGRYEQYF. The chain combines TRBV7-6 with TRBJ2-7; 10 bases agree with TRBD2. V shed 3 bases and J 4 bases; nucleotides not matched to a gene: 6. The CDR3 consists of 15 residues. The germline V gene has CDR1 SGHVS and CDR2 FNYEAQ.

This chain joins TRBV29-1 and TRBJ2-1; 9 bases align to TRBD2. The CDR3 loop spans 14 amino acids. V gave up 5 bases and J gave up 8 bases; unmatched junction bases: 10. Germline values: CDR1 SQVTM, CDR2 ANQGSEA. The DNA of the CDR3 is TGCAGCGTTCTAGGCGGGGGGGCCTTGGATGAGCAGTTCTTC. This gives the protein CSVLGGGALDEQFF.

The chain is built from TRBV10-2 and TRBJ2-2, with D perhaps matching TRBD2 (5 bases). Germline-derived CDR1 and CDR2 are WSHSY and SAAADI. This CDR3 spans 17 amino acids. Trimming took 3 bases from V and 3 from J, leaving 17 bases between them. DNA of the CDR3: TGCGCCAGCAGTGATTTGGACTTCGCCTCTTACACCGGGGAGCTGTTTTTT. Its protein product is CASSDLDFASYTGELFF.

This rearrangement joins TRBV19 to TRBJ2-7; perhaps TRBD2 as D (5 bases). V dropped 6 bases and J dropped 7 bases, with 10 bases sitting between them. This CDR3 contains 11 residues. Per germline, CDR1 LNHDA and CDR2 SQIVND (reference sequence). This CDR3 reads CASRRDREQYF. In DNA form, the CDR3 reads TGTGCCAGTAGACGGGATAGGGAGCAGTACTTC.

The chain couples TRBV7-3 to TRBJ2-1, with D possibly TRBD2 on 6 matching bases. The V end lost 5 bases, the J end lost 10 bases, and 15 bases lay between the germline ends. The germline CDR1 and CDR2 sequences are SGHTA and FQGTGA. The CDR3 has 13 residues. CDR3 region: CASSPLLAEEQFF. As DNA, the CDR3 is TGTGCCAGCAGCCCCCTCTTAGCGGAAGAGCAGTTCTTC.

The chain has TRBV6-5 and TRBJ2-7, with 8 nucleotides matching TRBD1. The length of the CDR3 is 14 residues. V shed 0 bases and J 7 bases; nucleotides not matched to a gene: 5. The germline V gene encodes CDR1 MNHEY and CDR2 SVGAGI. CDR3 coding DNA: TGTGCCAGCAGTTACTCTTGGACAGGGACTGAGCAGTACTTC. Translated, it gives CASSYSWTGTEQYF.

The chain combines TRBV30 with TRBJ2-5; 7 bases are a match to TRBD2. Germline V lookup: CDR1 GTSNPN, CDR2 SVGIG (reference sequence). V trimming: 0 bases; J trimming: 1 base; junction bases outside the gene matches: 8. This CDR3 has 16 residues. The CDR3 region has the DNA TGTGCCTGGAGTGTCGAAACACTAGCGAGCCAAGAGACCCAGTACTTC. Protein product: CAWSVETLASQETQYF.

The CDR3 here is CASSLGQGGLGTEAFF. CDR3 coding DNA: TGTGCCAGCAGCCTGGGACAGGGTGGGCTAGGGACTGAAGCTTTCTTT. This sequence joins TRBV5-6 and TRBJ1-1, with 9 bases fitting TRBD1. Germline V lookup: CDR1 SGHDT, CDR2 YYEEEE. The CDR3 length is 16 residues. J gave up 5 bases and V 4 bases, and 12 bases lay outside the gene matches.